This TCR beta chain originates from a study of T cells in Graves' hyperthyroidism and ophthalmopathy. Authors of the study amplified TCR beta CDR3 regions from RNA transcripts. Researchers ran a first-round RT-PCR on the TCR CDR3 using the HTBI primer set. TCRdb reanalysed the multiplex PCR reads using MiXCR and keeps one entry per CDR3 protein. This table holds approximately 640,000 distinct CDR3 sequences, 15% to 20% found once. Diagnoses were made from clinical symptoms, serum measures (thyroxine and TRAb), thyroid ultrasound and orbital computed tomography. Fresh peripheral blood, 10 ml, yielded the PBMCs. This clonotype was seen many times. Germline-derived CDR1 and CDR2 are DFQATT and SNEGSKA (reference sequence). Trimming removed 3 bases from V and 0 bases from J; junction bases left unmatched: 9. This CDR3 is built from 17 residues.

The chain links TRBV20-1 to TRBJ2-1; 9 bases line up with TRBD2. The TCR sequence derives from a man aged 45-65 years with Graves' hyperthyroidism. The sample consisted of blood. DNA for the CDR3: TGCAGTGCTAGGCCACTAGCGGGTTGGAGCTCCTACAATGAGCAGTTCTTC. Translating it yields CSARPLAGWSSYNEQFF.